The 32 T cell receptor beta chains below come from one sample, sequenced in a study of T cell responses to AZD1222 COVID-19 vaccine. The table came from immunoSEQ multiplex PCR; TCRdb's copy has only in-frame clones and leaves some out. Of 150,000 or so clones listed, around 92% are singletons. The material sequenced was peripheral blood, taken on day 0 of AZD1222 vaccination. The receptors come from an adult in good health.

The chain recombines TRBV5-4 with TRBJ1-4, with 7 bases that match TRBD1. Per germline, CDR1 SGHNT and CDR2 YYREEE (reference sequence). Trimming at V came to 4 bases and at J to 6 bases, leaving 6 bases not matched to a gene. The CDR3 is made up of 14 amino acids. CDR3 DNA sequence: TGTGCCAGCAGCCCCGGCGGACAGGATGAAAAACTGTTTTTT. Translating gives CASSPGGQDEKLFF.

The genes are TRBV7-2 and TRBJ2-3; D possibly uses TRBD1 or TRBD2 (5 bases each). CDR1 and CDR2 (germline): SGHTA, FQGNSA. The CDR3 runs to 15 residues. V gave up 6 bases and J gave up 1 base, with 14 bases separating them. CDR3 sequence: CASRESEGRTDTQYF. DNA of the CDR3: TGTGCCAGCAGGGAAAGTGAGGGGCGCACAGATACGCAGTATTTT. The complete variable domain, with remaining parts taken from reference TRBV7-2 and TRBJ2-3, reads GAGVSQSPSNKVTEKGKDVELRCDPISGHTALYWYRQSLGQGLEFLIYFQGNSAPDKSGLPSDRFSAERTGGSVSTLTIQRTQQEDSAVYLCASRESEGRTDTQYFGPGTRLTVL.

This clone has only a few counts. This chain uses TRBV19 with TRBJ2-7, with D possibly TRBD2 on 5 matching bases. The CDR3 has 15 amino acids. Germline CDR1 is LNHDA and CDR2 is SQIVND (reference sequence). With 4 bases removed from V and 1 base from J, the gap between germline ends came to 14 bases. CDR3 DNA: TGTGCCAGTAGTAGTTCGAGGACTCTGTCCTACGAGCAGTACTTC. Amino acid sequence: CASSSSRTLSYEQYF.

The chain couples TRBV29-1 to TRBJ1-6; 7 bases line up with TRBD1. This CDR3 has 13 residues. Germline V gene lookup returns CDR1 SQVTM and CDR2 ANQGSEA. Trimming at V came to 6 bases and at J to 11 bases, leaving 10 bases not matched to a gene. CDR3 amino acids: CSVGTGERPPLHF. For the CDR3, the DNA is TGCAGCGTCGGTACAGGGGAGAGGCCACCCCTCCACTTT.

V and J are TRBV5-1 and TRBJ1-1; TRBD1 matches at 10 bases. This CDR3 spans 15 amino acids. Per the germline V gene, CDR1 is SGHRS and CDR2 is YFSETQ. V was pared by 0 bases and J by 4 bases, with 3 bases of the junction left unmatched. This CDR3 reads CASSLAGTGVTEAFF. The CDR3 bases are TGCGCCAGCAGCTTGGCGGGGACAGGGGTCACTGAAGCTTTCTTT.

As DNA, the CDR3 is TGTGCCAGCAGCGAAACGGGAGGCGTATGGAAACTGTTTTTT. Translated: CASSETGGVWKLFF. The chain joins TRBV2 to TRBJ1-4, with D unresolved. This CDR3 has 14 amino acids. The V end lost 6 bases, the J end lost 11 bases, and 19 bases lay between the germline ends. Germline V gene data show CDR1 as SNHLY and CDR2 as FYNNEI.

The chain carries TRBV28 and TRBJ1-2, with TRBD1 matching 7 bases. Germline lookup yields CDR1 MDHEN and CDR2 SYDVKM. The J segment lost 8 bases and the V segment lost 3 bases, leaving 9 bases of the junction unmatched. CDR3 length: 14 amino acids. DNA for the CDR3: TGTGCCAGCAGTTTTCTGCACAGGGGAGTAGGCTACACCTTC. Protein product: CASSFLHRGVGYTF.

V is TRBV6-5 and J is TRBJ1-3; a weak D match, TRBD1 (5 bases). Germline V gene data show CDR1 as MNHEY and CDR2 as SVGAGI. V lost 11 bases to trimming and J lost 0 bases, with 17 bases between them. The CDR3 totals 15 residues. The CDR3 DNA reads as TGTGCCTCCTTCCGGGACCTGAGCTCTGGAAACACCATATATTTT. Its translation is CASFRDLSSGNTIYF.

This clone has only one observation. The chain's CDR3 is CASSLGGAGGYTF. DNA of the CDR3: TGTGCCAGCAGCTTAGGGGGGGCAGGAGGCTACACCTTC. This chain links TRBV7-9 with TRBJ1-2; a weak D match, TRBD1 (6 bases). V dropped 1 base and J dropped 8 bases, with 11 bases sitting between them. The CDR3 loop spans 13 amino acids. Germline CDR1 and CDR2: SEHNR and FQNEAQ (reference sequence).

This clone was seen a few times. The gene calls are TRBV14 and TRBJ1-3; D not certain. Germline V lookup: CDR1 SGHDN, CDR2 FVKESK. V lost 1 base, J lost 0 bases, and 7 bases lay in between. This CDR3 has 15 amino acids. CDR3 DNA: TGTGCCAGCAGCCAAGTACCTGCCTCTGGAAACACCATATATTTT. Encoded protein: CASSQVPASGNTIYF.

DNA of the CDR3: TGTGCCAGCAGCCCCAAAATGGGACAGGGTGACGGGGAGCTGTTTTTT. This encodes CASSPKMGQGDGELFF. This chain links TRBV7-9 with TRBJ2-2, with 9 bases aligning to TRBD1. Germline-derived CDR1 and CDR2 are SEHNR and FQNEAQ (reference sequence). The CDR3 is made up of 16 amino acids. The V segment lost 5 bases and the J segment 7 bases; nucleotides outside the gene matches: 11.

This sequence joins TRBV2 and TRBJ2-4; 10 nucleotides agree with TRBD2. The germline V gene has CDR1 SNHLY and CDR2 FYNNEI. The junction had 14 bases not matched to a gene; V was cut back by 4 bases and J by 8 bases. This CDR3 contains 17 residues. CDR3 sequence (DNA): TGTGCCAGCAGTGCTGGAAGCGGGGGGGCCTTAGGTGACATTCAGTACTTC. Translated: CASSAGSGGALGDIQYF.

This clone was seen once. This chain joins TRBV5-1 and TRBJ2-5; D may correspond to TRBD1 or TRBD2 (6 bases each). Germline assignment: CDR1 SGHRS and CDR2 YFSETQ. Deletions cut 0 bases from V and 5 bases from J, with 14 bases between. The CDR3 has 15 amino acids. The CDR3 DNA reads TGCGCCAGCAGCTTGGGGGGGGCTGGAGGCGAGACCCAGTACTTC. It translates to CASSLGGAGGETQYF.

The rearrangement uses TRBV28 and TRBJ1-1; 7 bases map to TRBD1. Germline lookup yields CDR1 MDHEN and CDR2 SYDVKM. The CDR3 has 18 residues. V gave up 6 bases and J gave up 4 bases; unmatched junction bases: 20. CDR3 residues: CASRYRHDRVGRVTEAFF. CDR3 nucleotide sequence: TGTGCCAGCAGATATCGTCACGACAGGGTTGGAAGGGTCACTGAAGCTTTCTTT.

This chain links TRBV4-3 with TRBJ2-1; 11 nucleotides line up with TRBD2. CDR3 length: 15 residues. The germline gives CDR1 LGHNA, CDR2 YSLEER. After removal of 4 bases from V and 3 bases from J, the junction contained 2 bases not matched to a gene. CDR3 in DNA: TGCGCCAGCAGCCCCGGACTAGCGGGCTACAATGAGCAGTTCTTC. Translating gives CASSPGLAGYNEQFF.

In this sample, this clone turned up once. The rearrangement joins TRBV15 to TRBJ2-2; TRBD1 is a possible D gene (6 bases). Trimming pared 3 bases from V and 5 bases from J, leaving 19 bases between. The CDR3 extends over 17 amino acids. Germline-derived CDR1 and CDR2 are LNHNV and YYDKDF (reference sequence). In DNA, the CDR3 is TGTGCCACCAGCAGGGAGACAGGTTGGGCAGCGACCGGGGAGCTGTTTTTT. This translates into CATSRETGWAATGELFF.

In its sample, this clone was seen once. J is TRBJ2-5 and V is TRBV29-1; no clear D gene. The length of the CDR3 is 14 residues. Trimming stripped 3 bases from V and 5 bases from J, with 16 bases between. Germline CDR1 is SQVTM and CDR2 is ANQGSEA. In DNA, the CDR3 is TGCAGCGTTGAGGGGTGGGGTCGATGGGAGACCCAGTACTTC. This translates into CSVEGWGRWETQYF. Variable domain in full (rest from reference TRBV29-1 and TRBJ2-5): SAVISQKPSRDICQRGTSLTIQCQVDSQVTMMFWYRQQPGQSLTLIATANQGSEATYESGFVIDKFPISRPNLTFSTLTVSNMSPEDSSIYLCSVEGWGRWETQYFGPGTRLLVL.

V usage is TRBV6-5 and J usage is TRBJ2-5; D is perhaps TRBD2 (6 bases). In germline, CDR1 is MNHEY, CDR2 SVGAGI. Trimming took off 0 bases at V and 1 base at J, with 12 bases between the two ends. The CDR3 is 16 amino acids. CDR3 sequence reads: CASSYSTGGLQETQYF. Written as DNA, the CDR3 is TGTGCCAGCAGTTACTCAACTGGAGGGCTCCAAGAGACCCAGTACTTC.

The V gene is TRBV30, the J gene TRBJ2-7; perhaps TRBD2 as D (8 bases). Germline loops: CDR1 GTSNPN, CDR2 SVGIG (reference sequence). This CDR3 region has 15 residues. The V end lost 2 bases, the J end lost 3 bases, and 17 bases lay between the germline ends. The CDR3 spells CAWSKRETGNYEQYF. CDR3 DNA sequence: TGTGCCTGGAGTAAGCGGGAGACAGGGAACTACGAGCAGTACTTC.

The table lists this clone with a few counts. The chain has TRBV2 and TRBJ2-3, with D perhaps assigned TRBD1 or TRBD2 (5 bases each). Germline CDR1 and CDR2: SNHLY and FYNNEI. V was trimmed by 7 bases and J by 2 bases, leaving 10 bases between them. This CDR3 has 13 residues. The CDR3, as DNA: TGTGCCAGCAACGGGGCCTACACAGATACGCAGTATTTT. Protein product: CASNGAYTDTQYF. The complete variable domain, with remaining parts taken from reference TRBV2 and TRBJ2-3, reads EPEVTQTPSHQVTQMGQEVILRCVPISNHLYFYWYRQILGQKVEFLVSFYNNEISEKSEIFDDQFSVERPDGSNFTLKIRSTKLEDSAMYFCASNGAYTDTQYFGPGTRLTVL.

The chain employs TRBV2 and TRBJ1-2; D is possibly TRBD1 (5 bases). Germline lookup yields CDR1 SNHLY and CDR2 FYNNEI. V was trimmed by 4 bases and J by 3 bases, leaving 18 bases between them. This CDR3 comprises 16 residues. The CDR3, as DNA: TGTGCCAGCAGTGTAGTGGGTGGGGCGCCGGACTATGGCTACACCTTC. Amino acid sequence: CASSVVGGAPDYGYTF.

This clone was observed a single time. V and J are TRBV28 and TRBJ2-7; possible D gene TRBD2, 5 bases. This CDR3 is built from 15 residues. The V gene's germline CDR1 is MDHEN and CDR2 SYDVKM. Trimming cost V 2 bases and J 3 bases, with 14 bases left between them. The CDR3 spells CASSLPGIGGYEQYF. DNA for the CDR3: TGTGCCAGCAGTTTACCTGGGATCGGAGGCTACGAGCAGTACTTC. Drawing the rest from reference TRBV28 and TRBJ2-7, the complete variable domain is DVKVTQSSRYLVKRTGEKVFLECVQDMDHENMFWYRQDPGLGLRLIYFSYDVKMKEKGDIPEGYSVSREKKERFSLILESASTNQTSMYLCASSLPGIGGYEQYFGPGTRLTVT.

The sample holds one count of this clone. The rearrangement joins TRBV30 to TRBJ1-1; D remains ambiguous. V lost 6 bases to trimming and J lost 1 base, with 12 bases between them. The CDR3 totals 13 residues. The germline V gene encodes CDR1 GTSNPN and CDR2 SVGIG (reference sequence). CDR3 amino acids: CACLNTGNTEAFF. The CDR3 DNA reads as TGTGCCTGTCTGAACACGGGGAACACTGAAGCTTTCTTT.

The rearrangement uses TRBV4-3 and TRBJ2-7; 9 bases line up with TRBD2. V lost 0 bases to trimming and J lost 6 bases; unmatched junction nucleotides: 12. Germline CDR1 is LGHNA and CDR2 is YSLEER. The CDR3 extends over 17 amino acids. CDR3 sequence (DNA): TGCGCCAGCAGCCAAGATCTTATGGTAGCGGGGGCCCCCGAGCAGTACTTC. Translating it yields CASSQDLMVAGAPEQYF.

A few counts support this clone. The chain joins TRBV27 to TRBJ2-3, with a possible D match to TRBD1 (6 bases). Deletions cut 3 bases from V and 0 bases from J, with 10 bases between. CDR1 and CDR2 from the germline V gene are MNHEY and SMNVEV (reference sequence). This CDR3 region has 15 residues. DNA of the CDR3: TGTGCCAGCAGTTTCACAGGGCCTAGCACAGATACGCAGTATTTT. Protein sequence: CASSFTGPSTDTQYF.

A single count supports this clone. The chain employs TRBV7-2 and TRBJ2-5, with D possibly being TRBD1 (5 bases). Trimming pared 2 bases from V and 0 bases from J, leaving 10 bases between. The germline CDR1 and CDR2 sequences are SGHTA and FQGNSA. This CDR3 has 15 residues. DNA for the CDR3: TGTGCCAGCAGCTTAAGGGGCCAGTACCAAGAGACCCAGTACTTC. Its protein product is CASSLRGQYQETQYF.

The chain joins TRBV6-5 to TRBJ1-2; TRBD1 agrees at 7 bases. CDR3 length: 13 amino acids. The V gene end was trimmed by 5 bases and the J gene end by 3 bases; junction bases not matched to a gene: 3. Germline V gives CDR1 MNHEY, CDR2 SVGAGI. CDR3 amino acids: CASSLDRDYGYTF. CDR3 DNA sequence: TGTGCCAGCAGTCTCGACAGGGACTATGGCTACACCTTC.

The chain carries TRBV4-1 and TRBJ1-1; no clear D gene. Trimming removed 0 bases from V and 4 bases from J, with 12 bases in between. The CDR3 totals 15 residues. Per germline, CDR1 MGHRA and CDR2 YSYEKL. CDR3 residues: CASSQEPTWGTEAFF. The CDR3 nucleotides read TGCGCCAGCAGCCAAGAACCCACATGGGGCACTGAAGCTTTCTTT.

The chain combines TRBV19 with TRBJ2-3; D is perhaps TRBD1 or TRBD2 (5 bases each). CDR3 length: 14 amino acids. The germline V and J ends were trimmed by 4 bases and 2 bases, with 10 bases remaining between them. Germline assignment: CDR1 LNHDA and CDR2 SQIVND (reference sequence). CDR3 nucleotide sequence: TGTGCCAGTAGTAGTGGGACGGTCACAGATACGCAGTATTTT. This sequence encodes CASSSGTVTDTQYF. The full variable domain, rest sourced from reference TRBV19 and TRBJ2-3, is DGGITQSPKYLFRKEGQNVTLSCEQNLNHDAMYWYRQDPGQGLRLIYYSQIVNDFQKGDIAEGYSVSREKKESFPLTVTSAQKNPTAFYLCASSSGTVTDTQYFGPGTRLTVL.

The chain couples TRBV4-1 to TRBJ2-7; the match to TRBD1 covers 9 bases. The germline V gene has CDR1 MGHRA and CDR2 YSYEKL. J lost 5 bases, V lost 2 bases, and 7 bases had no gene match. The CDR3 has 15 amino acids. The CDR3 sequence: CASSQTGTGNNEQYF. The CDR3 DNA sequence: TGCGCCAGCAGCCAAACCGGGACAGGGAATAACGAGCAGTACTTC.

The sample holds one count of this clone. The V call is TRBV2, the J call TRBJ2-1, with 13 bases fitting TRBD2. Germline loops: CDR1 SNHLY, CDR2 FYNNEI. The CDR3 has 15 amino acids. V shed 6 bases, J shed 8 bases, and the junction held 7 bases outside the gene matches. The CDR3 here is CASSKLAGGPHEQFF. In DNA, the CDR3 is TGTGCCAGCAGCAAACTAGCGGGGGGGCCACATGAGCAGTTCTTC.

The rearrangement joins TRBV10-3 to TRBJ1-2, with D possibly matching TRBD1 (5 bases). V lost 6 bases, J lost 3 bases, and 11 bases lay in between. The CDR3 is made up of 13 amino acids. Germline V lookup: CDR1 ENHRY, CDR2 SYGVKD. The CDR3 DNA reads as TGTGCCATCAGGGTCGTGGGGGACTATGGCTACACCTTC. The encoded protein is CAIRVVGDYGYTF.